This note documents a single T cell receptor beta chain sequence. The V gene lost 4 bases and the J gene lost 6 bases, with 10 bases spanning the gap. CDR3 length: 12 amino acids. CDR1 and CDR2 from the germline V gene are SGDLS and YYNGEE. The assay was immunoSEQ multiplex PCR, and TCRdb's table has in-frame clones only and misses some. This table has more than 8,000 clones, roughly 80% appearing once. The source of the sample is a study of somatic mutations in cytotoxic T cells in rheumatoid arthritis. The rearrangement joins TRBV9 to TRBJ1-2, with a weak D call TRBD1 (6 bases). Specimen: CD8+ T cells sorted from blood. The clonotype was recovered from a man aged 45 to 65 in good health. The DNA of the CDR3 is TGTGCCAGCAGCAAACGGACAGATGGCTACACCTTC. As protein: CASSKRTDGYTF. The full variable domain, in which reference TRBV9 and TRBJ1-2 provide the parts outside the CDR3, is DSGVTQTPKHLITATGQRVTLRCSPRSGDLSVYWYQQSLDQGLQFLIQYYNGEERAKGNILERFSAQQFPDLHSELNLSSLELGDSALYFCASSKRTDGYTFGSGTRLTVV.